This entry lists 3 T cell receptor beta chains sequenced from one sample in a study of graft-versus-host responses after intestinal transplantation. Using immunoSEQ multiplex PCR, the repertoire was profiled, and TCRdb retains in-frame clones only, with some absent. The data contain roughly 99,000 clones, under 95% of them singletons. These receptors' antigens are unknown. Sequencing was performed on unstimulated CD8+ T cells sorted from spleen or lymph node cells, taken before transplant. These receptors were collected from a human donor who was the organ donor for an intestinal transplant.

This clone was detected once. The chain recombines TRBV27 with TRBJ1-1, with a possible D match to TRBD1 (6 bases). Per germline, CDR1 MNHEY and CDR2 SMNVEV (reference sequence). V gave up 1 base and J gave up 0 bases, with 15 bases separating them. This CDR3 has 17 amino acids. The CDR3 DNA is TGTGCCAGCAGTTTATTCGGGCGCGGGGGGCTGAACACTGAAGCTTTCTTT. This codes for CASSLFGRGGLNTEAFF.

The CDR3 nucleotides are TGTGCCAGCAGACCAGAAACCGGGGACAAGATTCAACGGAGAGCCTACGAGCAGTACTTC. This gives the protein CASRPETGDKIQRRAYEQYF. V and J are TRBV28 and TRBJ2-7; D is possibly TRBD1 (6 bases). CDR1 is MDHEN, CDR2 SYDVKM, per germline. This CDR3 region has 20 residues. The V end was cut by 6 bases, the J end by 2 bases, with 32 bases between.

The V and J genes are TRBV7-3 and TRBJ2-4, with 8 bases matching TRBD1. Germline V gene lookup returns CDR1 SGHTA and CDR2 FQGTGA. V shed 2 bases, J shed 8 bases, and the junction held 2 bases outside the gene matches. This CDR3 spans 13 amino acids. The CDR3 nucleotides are TGTGCCAGCAGCTTAGGACAGGGAGACATTCAGTACTTC. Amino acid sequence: CASSLGQGDIQYF.